Sequencing of this T cell receptor beta chain was carried out in a study of CD8+CD57+ T cells in acquired aplastic anemia listed by TCRdb under 2018. At the level of the whole study: DNA extracted from sorted CD4+ and CD8+ cells had a mean of about 3.2 ug, with a range of roughly 0.2 to 27.4 ug. CD8+CD57+ expansion was defined as a frequency above the mean frequency observed in healthy subjects. What the authors observed across the whole study: Roughly 30 CD8+ CDR3 sequences were shared between patients and controls but appeared highly expressed in patients and within their immunodominant clones. No significant difference in CD8+ Simpson's diversity was found between patients and healthy controls (P=0.060).

Profiling of TCR beta VDJ combinations and CDR3 sequences used genomic DNA as the template. An Illumina HiSeq 2000 was used for TCR repertoire sequencing. In the source study's methods: Repertoire assessment relied on Simpson's diversity index, CDR3 size and DJ length profiles, and TRBV/TRBJ rearrangement plots. The most abundant DNA sequence in the deep sequencing data was defined as the immunodominant clone. CDR3 amino acid sequences were checked for sharing across subjects and were also compared against the VDJdb database and published repertoires. The raw public data were reprocessed by TCRdb itself: fastp quality trimming at Q25, MiXCR clonotype calling, in-frame beta chains only. For every CDR3 protein sequence, its rows merge into one entry that carries the most common genes and DNA. The V and J calls come from TCRdb's annotation, not from the publication. This sample comprises 150,000 to 200,000 distinct CDR3 sequences, 55% to 65% of them detected only once. More than 40% of the sample rests with the top ten.

Flow cytometry had shown CD8+CD57+ cell expansion in the patients selected for sequencing. Severe acquired aplastic anemia was diagnosed in all patients according to International Study of Aplastic Anemia and Agranulocytosis and Camitta criteria. Patients had received no therapy at the time of blood sampling. In the study, sorted CD4+ and CD8+ blood T cells from patients with severe aplastic anemia and from healthy subjects underwent deep sequencing of TCR repertoires. In the USA, patient enrollment took place under clinicaltrials.gov protocols 00001620, 01623167, 00001397, 00071045, 00081523 and 00961064. Ficoll-Paque density gradient centrifugation was used to isolate peripheral blood mononuclear cells. Before DNA extraction, CD4+ and CD8+ T cells were sorted by FACS or by magnetic beads. This clonotype has more than one count but fewer than ten. The antigen it recognizes is unknown. There are no base qualities to consult, and no much larger clone falls within one base.

Trimming removed 3 bases from V and 6 bases from J, leaving 12 bases between the germline ends. CDR1 SNHLY and CDR2 FYNNEI were looked up in the germline V gene. The CDR3 spans 13 residues, from the cysteine through the phenylalanine. This entry keeps only the CDR3 DNA: 39 bases, framed from base 1. Sequencing was done on a sample of sorted CD4+, CD8+, or CD8+CD57+ T cells (not recorded which) from PBMCs. The V and J genes are TRBV2 and TRBJ2-7; TRBD2 is possibly the D segment (6 matching bases). The origin of this receptor is a human donor with aplastic anemia. This receptor has the CDR3 CASSDSRRGEQYF. The DNA is TGTGCCAGCAGTGACAGTAGGAGGGGCGAGCAGTACTTC.